This T cell receptor beta chain was identified during a study of siplizumab effects on memory and regulatory T cells (dated by TCRdb to between 2018 and 2021). Background on the whole study: The effect of the anti-CD2 antibody siplizumab on alloreactive T-cell subsets was examined in allogeneic mixed lymphocyte reactions constructed from human PBMCs.

Points on this clone: Its antigen target is currently unknown. No clone much larger than this one lies a single base away; base qualities are absent.

In a few donor pairs, further sequencing was done on unstimulated CD8+ naive, CD4+ memory, CD8+ TEMRA, CD4+ naive and CD8+ effector memory subsets. Sorted unstimulated T cells, along with proliferating T cells recovered from mixed lymphocyte reactions, underwent TCRbeta CDR3 sequencing. Fresh whole blood from nine to eleven HLA-typed healthy donors served as the source for isolating PBMCs. The library was built by means of the immunoSEQ multiplex PCR assay. About 10^5 TCR templates per sample were assayed by the deep sequencing platform. Genomic DNA extracted from sorted T cells was used for TCRbeta CDR3 sequencing. Regarding the original processing steps: The R programming language was used for clonal analysis of the TCRbeta CDR3 data. Comparing unstimulated samples against CFSE-low samples taken after the reaction was how alloreactive CD4+ and CD8+ clones were defined. Regulatory or non-regulatory origin was assigned to alloreactive CD4+ clones by matching of sequences to sorted unstimulated Treg and non-Treg repertoires. What TCRdb holds here is the immuneACCESS table cut down to in-frame rearrangements. Part of the clones is not present; checked against another copy, under half of the missing clones reflect an unresolved V gene, and the others are unexplained. The DNA was the basis for D and trimming; V, J and clone size are from that table. This sample is represented by fewer than 1,500 clones; 74% of them were singletons. The top ten hold roughly 80% of the sample.

V sheds 6 bases and J sheds 8 bases, leaving 19 bases between their ends. Via the germline V gene, CDR1 is MDHEN and CDR2 SYDVKM. The CDR3 numbers 14 residues from cysteine through phenylalanine. The sequence is cut down to CDR3 DNA, 42 bases in frame from base 1. Findings and caveats that apply to the study as a whole: Of the alloreactive CD4+ clones that could be mapped, the Treg-derived share averaged around 70% with siplizumab compared with around 25% in control reactions. Siplizumab significantly reduced the cumulative frequency of alloreactive sequences traceable to unstimulated CD4+ memory T cells. The suppressive function of proliferating Tregs from siplizumab cultures was not functionally confirmed. Sequences below about 10^-5 frequency were poorly captured, so only a minor fraction of alloreactive clones could be mapped to unstimulated subsets. About 75-97% of proliferating CD4+ or CD8+ clones could not be given a naive or memory phenotype. Compared with memory T cells, unstimulated naive T cells appeared more diverse, and naive cells seemed to make a substantial contribution to the alloresponse.

Recombination linked TRBV28 to TRBJ1-2; no D gene is confidently identified. The receptor was isolated from a human donor in good health. The specimen was TEMRA CD8+ T cells sorted from blood. The cell subset or site label, read with the paper, signifies: unstimulated CD8+ CD45RA+ effector memory T cells. The CDR3 region has the sequence CASSWWPGGEGYTF. The nucleotide sequence reads as follows: TGTGCCAGCAGCTGGTGGCCAGGTGGGGAGGGCTACACCTTC.